The next 13 T cell receptor beta chains were all read from a single sample in a study of CD8 T cells in Susac syndrome. With random hexamers, about 0.5 to 1 ug RNA was reverse transcribed. Each CDR3 protein is one row after TCRdb ran MiXCR on the immunoSEQ multiplex PCR reads. The sample comprises around 230,000 distinct CDR3 sequences, roughly 95% of which are singletons, and about 0.094% rests with the top ten. The sample comprised CD4+ T cells from PBMCs. Every receptor here comes from a human donor with Susac syndrome.

The V and J genes are TRBV29-1 and TRBJ2-1; 10 nucleotides align to TRBD2. In germline, CDR1 is SQVTM, CDR2 ANQGSEA. The V gene end was trimmed by 7 bases and the J gene end by 4 bases; junction bases not matched to a gene: 13. The CDR3 is made up of 16 amino acids. CDR3 sequence: CSDATDTSGIYNEQFF. In nucleotides, the CDR3 is TGCAGCGACGCAACGGATACTAGCGGGATTTACAATGAGCAGTTCTTC.

The genes are TRBV18 and TRBJ1-1; D is possibly TRBD1 (6 bases). In germline, CDR1 is KGHSH, CDR2 LQKENI. V lost 5 bases, J lost 4 bases, and 11 bases lay in between. This CDR3 is 13 amino acids long. For the CDR3, the DNA is TGTGCCAGCTCAGACACAGGGAGCACTGAAGCTTTCTTT. It specifies CASSDTGSTEAFF. The entire variable domain, with the rest obtained from reference TRBV18 and TRBJ1-1, is as follows: NAGVMQNPRHLVRRRGQEARLRCSPMKGHSHVYWYRQLPEEGLKFMVYLQKENIIDESGMPKERFSAEFPKEGPSILRIQQVVRGDSAAYFCASSDTGSTEAFFGQGTRLTVV.

The chain combines TRBV20-1 with TRBJ2-1; 14 bases agree with TRBD2. CDR3 length equals 14 residues. The V and J ends lost 1 base and 8 bases, in that order; junction bases with no gene match: 1. CDR1 is DFQATT and CDR2 is SNEGSKA in the germline V gene (reference sequence). The CDR3 DNA sequence: TGCAGTGCTAGAGGACTAGCGGGAGGGGATGAGCAGTTCTTC. Amino acid sequence: CSARGLAGGDEQFF.

In nucleotides, the CDR3 is TGCAGTGCCACAAACGAGTACTTC. This encodes CSATNEYF. The chain is built from TRBV20-1 and TRBJ2-7; the D is unclear. V lost 6 bases and J lost 11, with 8 bases in between. CDR1 and CDR2 from the germline V gene are DFQATT and SNEGSKA (reference sequence). CDR3 length: 8 residues.

The rearrangement links TRBV29-1 to TRBJ2-7, with D tentatively TRBD2 (6 bases). V lost 5 bases to trimming and J lost 2 bases, with 16 bases between them. This CDR3 spans 14 amino acids. CDR1 and CDR2 from the germline V gene are SQVTM and ANQGSEA. The CDR3 nucleotides are TGCAGCGTTCCTAGCGTATCAGGCCCCTACGAGCAGTACTTC. It encodes CSVPSVSGPYEQYF.

The V and J genes are TRBV10-3 and TRBJ2-5; D is ambiguous. Germline V gene data show CDR1 as ENHRY and CDR2 as SYGVKD. The CDR3 contains 10 residues. Trimming took off 10 bases at V and 5 bases at J, with 8 bases between the two ends. Here the CDR3 DNA reads TGTGCCACCGGAATGGAGACCCAGTACTTC. Translated, it gives CATGMETQYF.

The chain joins TRBV30 to TRBJ1-2; D is possibly TRBD1 (5 bases). This CDR3 region has 13 residues. Trimming stripped 2 bases from V and 8 bases from J, with 15 bases between. The germline CDR1 and CDR2 sequences are GTSNPN and SVGIG (reference sequence). The CDR3 is CAWSPGTASGYTF. The CDR3 region has the DNA TGTGCCTGGAGTCCCGGGACGGCCTCGGGCTACACCTTC. Variable domain in full (rest from reference TRBV30 and TRBJ1-2): SQTIHQWPATLVQPVGSPLSLECTVEGTSNPNLYWYRQAAGRGLQLLFYSVGIGQISSEVPQNLSASRPQDRQFILSSKKLLLSDSGFYLCAWSPGTASGYTFGSGTRLTVV.

The chain joins TRBV29-1 to TRBJ2-7; D may be TRBD2 (5 bases). From germline, CDR1 is SQVTM and CDR2 ANQGSEA. CDR3 length: 11 residues. Trimming shortened V by 7 bases and J by 0 bases, and 7 bases separated the two germline ends. For the CDR3, the DNA is TGCAGCGGAGGGATCTCCTACGAGCAGTACTTC. Encoded protein: CSGGISYEQYF.

This chain connects TRBV7-2 to TRBJ2-1; D gene ambiguous. Trimming took 5 bases from V and 5 from J, leaving 13 bases between them. Germline assignment: CDR1 SGHTA and CDR2 FQGNSA. This CDR3 has 14 residues. CDR3 residues: CASSVGPMNNEQFF. In nucleotides, the CDR3 is TGTGCCAGCAGCGTGGGTCCCATGAACAATGAGCAGTTCTTC.

The chain combines TRBV29-1 with TRBJ2-2; 7 bases are shared with TRBD2. This CDR3 is built from 15 residues. The germline V gene has CDR1 SQVTM and CDR2 ANQGSEA. Losses at the gene ends were 1 base for V and 4 bases for J; bases not matched to a gene: 6. CDR3 sequence (DNA): TGCAGCGTTGAAGGGGCGGGGGTAGGCACCGGGGAGCTGTTTTTT. This gives the protein CSVEGAGVGTGELFF.

In its sample, this clonotype was seen once. The chain uses TRBV12-3 or TRBV12-4 and TRBJ2-7; 13 bases match TRBD2. Trimming took 5 bases from V and 5 from J; bases not matched to a gene: 9. This CDR3 has 16 amino acids. CDR3 protein: CASSQPGLAGNHEQYF. In DNA, the CDR3 is TGTGCCAGCAGTCAACCGGGACTAGCGGGAAATCACGAGCAGTACTTC.

The rearrangement links TRBV7-3 to TRBJ2-7; TRBD2 might be the D (5 bases). This CDR3 spans 13 amino acids. The V gene's germline CDR1 is SGHTA and CDR2 FQGTGA. V was clipped by 5 bases and J by 3 bases, with 11 bases between them. Here the CDR3 DNA reads TGTGCCAGCAGCGCGGCGGGTGGCTACGAGCAGTACTTC. Translated, it gives CASSAAGGYEQYF.

This chain uses TRBV20-1 with TRBJ2-5; D remains unclear. The V end was cut by 6 bases, the J end by 5 bases, with 10 bases between. Looked up from germline, CDR1 is DFQATT and CDR2 is SNEGSKA (reference sequence). The CDR3 covers 11 residues. Written as DNA, the CDR3 is TGCAGTGCAGGGCTGCTGGAGACCCAGTACTTC. Protein product: CSAGLLETQYF.